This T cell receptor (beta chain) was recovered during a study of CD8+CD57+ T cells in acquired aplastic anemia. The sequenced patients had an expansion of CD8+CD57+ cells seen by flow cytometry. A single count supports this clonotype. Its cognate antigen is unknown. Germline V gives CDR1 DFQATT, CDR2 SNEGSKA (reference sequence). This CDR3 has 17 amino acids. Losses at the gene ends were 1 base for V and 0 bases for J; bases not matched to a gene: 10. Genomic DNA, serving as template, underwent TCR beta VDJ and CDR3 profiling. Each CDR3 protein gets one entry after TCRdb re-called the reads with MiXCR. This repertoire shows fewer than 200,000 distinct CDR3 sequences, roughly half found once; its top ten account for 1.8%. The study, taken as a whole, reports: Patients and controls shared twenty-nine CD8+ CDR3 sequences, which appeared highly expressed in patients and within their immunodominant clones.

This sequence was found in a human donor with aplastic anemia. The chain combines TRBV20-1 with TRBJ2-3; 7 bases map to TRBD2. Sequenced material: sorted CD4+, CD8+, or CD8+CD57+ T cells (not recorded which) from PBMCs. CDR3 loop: CSARASALAPSTDTQYF. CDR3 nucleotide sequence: TGCAGTGCTAGAGCCTCCGCACTAGCGCCTAGCACAGATACGCAGTATTTT.